This is a list of T cell receptor beta chains from one sample in a study of blood T cell repertoires in COVID-19. Clones were read by immunoSEQ multiplex PCR, and TCRdb kept only the in-frame ones, dropping some. This repertoire shows 280,000 or so clones, 90% found once; its top ten account for less than 2%. Specimen: PBMCs or T cells enriched from blood (not recorded which). These receptors all come from a woman between 18 and 29 years old with acute COVID-19. The CDR3 runs from the conserved cysteine through the conserved F or W. The D gene is left open where the match is weak. Not every row has a clone size; where given, it reads once, few, many or a size class.

J gene: TRBJ1-1; V gene: TRBV28; D gene: TRBD1; clone size: .; CDR3 protein: CASSSGTVNTEAFF; CDR3 DNA: TGTGCCAGCAGTTCCGGGACAGTGAACACTGAAGCTTTCTTT
J gene: TRBJ1-3; V gene: TRBV30; D gene: .; clone size: .; CDR3 protein: CAWHNERGAGNTIYF; CDR3 DNA: TGTGCCTGGCATAACGAACGGGGAGCTGGAAACACCATATATTTT
J gene: TRBJ2-1; V gene: TRBV20-1; D gene: TRBD2; clone size: .; CDR3 protein: CSASGGLAGYNEQFF; CDR3 DNA: TGCAGTGCTAGTGGTGGACTAGCGGGTTACAATGAGCAGTTCTTC
J gene: TRBJ1-5; V gene: TRBV2; D gene: .; clone size: .; CDR3 protein: CASSEEGGLYNQPQHF; CDR3 DNA: TGTGCCAGCAGTGAGGAAGGGGGTTTGTACAATCAGCCCCAGCATTTT
J gene: TRBJ1-4; V gene: TRBV28; D gene: TRBD1; clone size: .; CDR3 protein: CASSRGGQGGEKLFF; CDR3 DNA: TGTGCCAGCAGCCGAGGCGGACAGGGGGGCGAAAAACTGTTTTTT
J gene: TRBJ2-1; V gene: TRBV4-3; D gene: TRBD2; clone size: few; CDR3 protein: CASSQGAGAAYNEQFF; CDR3 DNA: TGCGCCAGCAGCCAGGGAGCGGGAGCGGCTTACAATGAGCAGTTCTTC
J gene: TRBJ2-7; V gene: TRBV19; D gene: .; clone size: few; CDR3 protein: CASRRTHSESSYEQYF; CDR3 DNA: TGTGCCAGTAGGCGGACCCATAGCGAGAGCTCCTACGAGCAGTACTTC
J gene: TRBJ2-5; V gene: TRBV5-4; D gene: TRBD1; clone size: .; CDR3 protein: CASRGRGQETQYF; CDR3 DNA: TGTGCCAGCAGAGGCAGGGGGCAAGAGACCCAGTACTTC
J gene: TRBJ2-7; V gene: TRBV28; D gene: .; clone size: .; CDR3 protein: CASSSILETYEQYF; CDR3 DNA: TGTGCCAGCAGTTCTATCCTGGAGACCTACGAGCAGTACTTC
J gene: TRBJ1-3; V gene: TRBV7-2; D gene: .; clone size: .; CDR3 protein: CASSHRDNSLPSSGNTIYF; CDR3 DNA: TGTGCCAGCAGCCACCGGGACAACTCTTTACCCTCCTCTGGAAACACCATATATTTT